These 4 T cell receptor beta chains were all obtained from the same sample, sequenced in a study of multiple sclerosis patients with progressive multifocal leukoencephalopathy. Produced via immunoSEQ multiplex PCR; TCRdb's table is partial and in-frame only. The sample has 31,000 or so clones, about 91% seen once. As for time point: time of PML onset. This material consisted of PBMCs, taken from a patient treated with natalizumab. These receptor sequences come from a woman aged 40 to 55 with progressive multifocal leukoencephalopathy.

The CDR3 DNA sequence: TGTGCCAGCAGCTTGGGGGGCCACAGGGGACGTCGGGACACTGAAGCTTTCTTT. Translation gives CASSLGGHRGRRDTEAFF. J is TRBJ1-1 and V is TRBV7-8, with TRBD1 identical over 7 bases. Germline CDR1 is SGHVS and CDR2 is FQNEAQ. The length of the CDR3 is 18 residues. J lost 3 bases, V lost 3 bases, and 16 bases had no gene match.

The V gene is TRBV4-3, the J gene TRBJ1-5; D ambiguous. The germline gives CDR1 LGHNA, CDR2 YSLEER. Deletions cut 0 bases from V and 4 bases from J, with 7 bases between. The CDR3 length is 14 residues. CDR3 residues: CASSQDRVNQPQHF. The CDR3 DNA sequence: TGCGCCAGCAGCCAAGATCGGGTTAATCAGCCCCAGCATTTT.

The chain has TRBV18 and TRBJ2-6; D is perhaps TRBD2 (5 bases). The CDR3 is made up of 19 amino acids. CDR1 KGHSH and CDR2 LQKENI come from the germline V gene. V was cut by 2 bases and J by 0 bases, with 17 bases left in between. CDR3 loop: CASSPFRVTGDSGANVLTF. The DNA of the CDR3 is TGTGCCAGCTCACCATTCCGTGTAACCGGGGACTCTGGGGCCAACGTCCTGACTTTC.

This clone was recorded only once. The J gene is TRBJ2-7, the V gene TRBV19, with D possibly being TRBD1 or TRBD2 (5 bases each). Trimming cost V 4 bases and J 6 bases, with 19 bases left between them. This CDR3 region has 15 residues. The germline V gene has CDR1 LNHDA and CDR2 SQIVND (reference sequence). The CDR3 DNA reads as TGTGCCAGTAGTAAGGCCGGGACCCCGAGTGTCGAGCAGTACTTC. It is translated as CASSKAGTPSVEQYF.